The 27 T cell receptor beta chains reported below all come from one sample, sequenced in a study of T cell responses to AZD1222 COVID-19 vaccine. Measured with immunoSEQ multiplex PCR; TCRdb has only the in-frame clones, and not every one. The data contain approximately 160,000 clones, 90% of them seen just once; the ten biggest clones take up roughly 3.1%. The material sequenced was peripheral blood, taken on day 0 of AZD1222 vaccination. These receptors all come from an adult in good health.

V is TRBV5-6 and J is TRBJ2-7; D not certain. The CDR3 consists of 14 residues. CDR1 and CDR2 from the germline V gene are SGHDT and YYEEEE. Trimming took off 2 bases at V and 0 bases at J, with 9 bases between the two ends. The CDR3 sequence: CASSLGRLSYEQYF. Here the CDR3 DNA reads TGTGCCAGCAGCTTAGGACGGCTCTCCTACGAGCAGTACTTC.

The chain recombines TRBV10-2 with TRBJ1-5, with 7 bases matching TRBD1. The V gene's germline CDR1 is WSHSY and CDR2 SAAADI. The V gene end was trimmed by 4 bases and the J gene end by 5 bases; junction bases not matched to a gene: 2. The CDR3 spans 13 residues. The DNA for the CDR3 is TGCGCCAGCAGTGGTCAGGGGGATCAGCCCCAGCATTTT. Protein product: CASSGQGDQPQHF.

The chain joins TRBV30 to TRBJ1-1, with D perhaps matching TRBD1 (5 bases). Trimming stripped 0 bases from V and 0 bases from J, with 8 bases between. This CDR3 contains 14 residues. CDR1 is GTSNPN, CDR2 SVGIG, per germline (reference sequence). Here the CDR3 DNA reads TGTGCCTGGAGTGTAAGGGGTGTGAACACTGAAGCTTTCTTT. This codes for CAWSVRGVNTEAFF. Filled out from reference TRBV30 and TRBJ1-1, the complete variable domain reads SQTIHQWPATLVQPVGSPLSLECTVEGTSNPNLYWYRQAAGRGLQLLFYSVGIGQISSEVPQNLSASRPQDRQFILSSKKLLLSDSGFYLCAWSVRGVNTEAFFGQGTRLTVV.

V gene TRBV29-1 combines with J gene TRBJ2-2; a possible D gene is TRBD2 (6 bases). The CDR3 consists of 17 residues. Germline V lookup: CDR1 SQVTM, CDR2 ANQGSEA. V was clipped by 2 bases and J by 8 bases, with 24 bases between them. This CDR3 is CSVESPTLPIRGGELFF. The CDR3, as DNA: TGCAGCGTTGAATCTCCGACCTTACCTATACGGGGGGGGGAGCTGTTTTTT.

This rearrangement joins TRBV6-5 to TRBJ1-4; D uncertain. V lost 4 bases and J lost 7, with 4 bases in between. The CDR3 runs to 11 residues. Germline V lookup: CDR1 MNHEY, CDR2 SVGAGI. The CDR3 spells CASSFSEKLFF. For the CDR3, the DNA is TGTGCCAGCAGTTTTTCTGAAAAACTGTTTTTT.

This clone was counted only a few times. This chain links TRBV6-5 with TRBJ2-5; D is ambiguous. From germline, CDR1 is MNHEY and CDR2 SVGAGI. The CDR3 is made up of 16 amino acids. Deletions cut 0 bases from V and 4 bases from J, with 15 bases between. The CDR3 loop reads CASSYSTAQVGETQYF. CDR3 nucleotide sequence: TGTGCCAGCAGTTACTCGACGGCGCAGGTTGGAGAGACCCAGTACTTC.

J is TRBJ1-1 and V is TRBV6-5, with no clear D. Trimming left V 5 bases short and J 1 base short, with 8 bases between. Germline assignment: CDR1 MNHEY and CDR2 SVGAGI. The CDR3 totals 13 residues. The CDR3 region is CASSTTANTEAFF. CDR3 DNA: TGTGCCAGCAGTACTACAGCGAACACTGAAGCTTTCTTT.

V usage is TRBV20-1 and J usage is TRBJ1-2; 8 bases align to TRBD1. Unmatched junction bases numbered 2, after V lost 5 bases and J lost 6 bases. The CDR3 is made up of 11 amino acids. Germline CDR1 reads DFQATT; CDR2 reads SNEGSKA (reference sequence). As DNA, the CDR3 is TGCAGTGCTCAGGGGGCGAATGGCTACACCTTC. It translates to CSAQGANGYTF.

This clone was recorded only once. This chain links TRBV5-4 with TRBJ2-1; TRBD2 aligns across 7 bases. Trimming removed 4 bases from V and 13 bases from J; junction bases left unmatched: 14. CDR1 and CDR2 (germline): SGHNT, YYREEE (reference sequence). There are 14 residues in the CDR3. CDR3 DNA: TGTGCCAGCAGCCCAGCGGGGTCCATGCAGAGACAGTTCTTC. Translating gives CASSPAGSMQRQFF.

The V gene is TRBV29-1, the J gene TRBJ1-4, with 7 nucleotides matching TRBD1. After removal of 7 bases from V and 3 bases from J, the junction contained 8 bases not matched to a gene. The CDR3 contains 14 residues. In germline, CDR1 is SQVTM, CDR2 ANQGSEA. CDR3: CSGQEGAANEKLFF. The CDR3 region has the DNA TGCAGCGGCCAAGAGGGGGCAGCTAATGAAAAACTGTTTTTT.

The V gene is TRBV12-3 or TRBV12-4, the J gene TRBJ2-5; D ambiguous. The CDR3 has 13 residues. V was shortened by 5 bases and J by 0 bases, with 7 bases between the two germline ends. CDR3 sequence: CASSPEYQETQYF. CDR3 nucleotide sequence: TGTGCCAGCAGTCCAGAATACCAAGAGACCCAGTACTTC.

CDR3 in DNA: TGTGCCAGTAGTATAGGGGGGCTTAGCTCCTACAATGAGCAGTTCTTC. Residues: CASSIGGLSSYNEQFF. The chain carries TRBV19 and TRBJ2-1, with TRBD1 as a possible D gene (6 bases). Trimming took 1 base from V and 0 from J, leaving 10 bases between them. CDR3 length: 16 residues. CDR1 is LNHDA, CDR2 SQIVND, per germline (reference sequence).

This clone turned up a few times. The J gene is TRBJ2-3, the V gene TRBV20-1; either TRBD1 or TRBD2 may fit D (6 bases each). CDR3 size: 13 residues. The ends were cut back, 4 bases at V and 4 bases at J, with 12 bases in the middle. Germline-derived CDR1 and CDR2 are DFQATT and SNEGSKA (reference sequence). CDR3 bases: TGCAGTGCTAATGAGGGGGGCCCAGATACGCAGTATTTT. Translated, it gives CSANEGGPDTQYF.

The chain carries TRBV6-2 or TRBV6-3 and TRBJ1-2; no reliable D call. This CDR3 comprises 13 residues. Trimming shortened V by 5 bases and J by 4 bases, and 11 bases separated the two germline ends. The germline gives CDR1 MNHEY, CDR2 SVGEGT. CDR3 region: CASSPGSLYGYTF. Here the CDR3 DNA reads TGTGCCAGCAGTCCCGGTTCACTCTATGGCTACACCTTC.

With respect to this clone: Within the sample, other DNA sequences also encode this same CDR3. The V gene is TRBV5-1, the J gene TRBJ2-5; D is possibly TRBD1 (6 bases). The V and J ends lost 4 bases and 1 base respectively, with 11 bases between them. In germline, CDR1 is SGHRS, CDR2 YFSETQ. The CDR3 runs 14 residues. DNA for the CDR3: TGCGCCAGCAGCCCAGGGACAAGCCAAGAGACCCAGTACTTC. It translates to CASSPGTSQETQYF. Full variable domain (outside the CDR3, taken from reference TRBV5-1 and TRBJ2-5): KAGVTQTPRYLIKTRGQQVTLSCSPISGHRSVSWYQQTPGQGLQFLFEYFSETQRNKGNFPGRFSGRQFSNSRSEMNVSTLELGDSALYLCASSPGTSQETQYFGPGTRLLVL.

This chain uses TRBV18 with TRBJ2-7, with 10 positions matching TRBD1. CDR3 length equals 14 residues. The germline gives CDR1 KGHSH, CDR2 LQKENI. With V trimmed by 4 bases and J by 5 bases, 5 bases remained unmatched. In DNA, the CDR3 is TGTGCCAGCTCACTACGACAGGGGGCAAACGAGCAGTACTTC. Translation gives CASSLRQGANEQYF.

The chain is built from TRBV19 and TRBJ2-7; the match to TRBD2 covers 12 bases. Unmatched junction bases numbered 12, after V lost 5 bases and J lost 1 base. Germline CDR1 reads LNHDA; CDR2 reads SQIVND (reference sequence). This CDR3 region has 18 residues. In nucleotides, the CDR3 is TGTGCCAGTAGTGCCGGGACTAGCGGGCCGGGAGAGTCCTACGAGCAGTACTTC. Protein: CASSAGTSGPGESYEQYF.

The rearrangement uses TRBV11-2 and TRBJ2-2; no clear D gene. The germline V and J ends were trimmed by 4 bases and 3 bases, with 3 bases remaining between them. CDR1 and CDR2 from the germline V gene are SGHAT and FQNNGV. The CDR3 runs 12 residues. The CDR3 DNA sequence: TGTGCCAGCAGCTCAGACACCGGGGAGCTGTTTTTT. Protein: CASSSDTGELFF. Based on the CDR3 plus reference TRBV11-2 and TRBJ2-2, the full variable domain is EAGVAQSPRYKIIEKRQSVAFWCNPISGHATLYWYQQILGQGPKLLIQFQNNGVVDDSQLPKDRFSAERLKGVDSTLKIQPAKLEDSAVYLCASSSDTGELFFGEGSRLTVL.

The V call is TRBV27, the J call TRBJ2-1, with a possible D match to TRBD1 (5 bases). Germline-derived CDR1 and CDR2 are MNHEY and SMNVEV (reference sequence). CDR3 length: 17 residues. V was pared by 2 bases and J by 5 bases, with 19 bases between. CDR3 DNA: TGTGCCAGCAGTTTACGTCTATTTAGGGCCAGGGACAATGAGCAGTTCTTC. It is translated as CASSLRLFRARDNEQFF.

V gene TRBV27 combines with J gene TRBJ2-7, with D maybe TRBD1 (6 bases). With 5 bases removed from V and 6 bases from J, the gap between germline ends came to 29 bases. This CDR3 contains 18 residues. The germline V gene has CDR1 MNHEY and CDR2 SMNVEV (reference sequence). The CDR3 nucleotides read TGTGCCAGCAGTCCTTCCTCCTCCAGGGGTCTCCTCGGCCTCGAGCAGTACTTC. Amino acids: CASSPSSSRGLLGLEQYF.

V gene TRBV3-1 (or the pseudogene TRBV3-2) combines with J gene TRBJ1-6; 8 nucleotides line up with TRBD1. In germline, CDR1 is LGHDT, CDR2 YNNKEL (reference sequence). The CDR3 sequence is 16 residues long. Losses at the gene ends were 4 bases for V and 7 bases for J; bases not matched to a gene: 9. The CDR3 sequence: CASSPGGGQVNSPLHF. DNA of the CDR3: TGTGCCAGCAGCCCCGGCGGGGGACAGGTAAATTCACCCCTCCACTTT.

The chain carries TRBV7-9 and TRBJ1-4, with D maybe TRBD1 (5 bases). Looked up from germline, CDR1 is SEHNR and CDR2 is FQNEAQ (reference sequence). This CDR3 spans 15 amino acids. V gave up 3 bases and J gave up 7 bases, with 15 bases separating them. CDR3 region: CASSLGTGYFEKLFF. The DNA of the CDR3 is TGTGCCAGCAGCTTGGGGACGGGGTACTTTGAAAAACTGTTTTTT.

This clone was seen only once. The rearrangement uses TRBV7-9 and TRBJ1-2; D ambiguous. Germline loops: CDR1 SEHNR, CDR2 FQNEAQ (reference sequence). Trimming stripped 4 bases from V and 8 bases from J, with 14 bases between. This CDR3 is built from 13 residues. The CDR3 DNA follows: TGTGCCAGCAGCTCCCTCGGACGGATAGGCTACACCTTC. As protein: CASSSLGRIGYTF. The variable domain in full, with the rest retrieved from reference TRBV7-9 and TRBJ1-2, is DTGVSQNPRHKITKRGQNVTFRCDPISEHNRLYWYRQTLGQGPEFLTYFQNEAQLEKSRLLSDRFSAERPKGSFSTLEIQRTEQGDSAMYLCASSSLGRIGYTFGSGTRLTVV.

The chain employs TRBV7-2 and TRBJ2-3; 7 bases match TRBD1. The V gene end was trimmed by 4 bases and the J gene end by 3 bases; junction bases not matched to a gene: 10. The CDR3 loop spans 16 amino acids. The germline gives CDR1 SGHTA, CDR2 FQGNSA. The CDR3 bases are TGTGCCAGCAGCTCACCTCAGGGGGTGGGGACAGATACGCAGTATTTT. Translation: CASSSPQGVGTDTQYF.

The V call is TRBV6-2 or TRBV6-3, the J call TRBJ2-1; perhaps TRBD2 as D (6 bases). This CDR3 has 15 residues. Germline V lookup: CDR1 MNHEY, CDR2 SVGEGT. The V and J ends lost 5 bases and 0 bases respectively, with 11 bases between them. The chain's CDR3 is CASSRDWVSYNEQFF. Here the CDR3 DNA reads TGTGCCAGCAGTCGGGACTGGGTCTCCTACAATGAGCAGTTCTTC.

The rearrangement links TRBV20-1 to TRBJ2-7; no clear D gene. CDR1 and CDR2 from the germline V gene are DFQATT and SNEGSKA (reference sequence). V lost 3 bases and J lost 5, with 17 bases in between. There are 14 residues in the CDR3. As DNA, the CDR3 is TGCAGTGCTAGTCCCCCCTCTAGAATCCACGAGCAGTACTTC. Protein sequence: CSASPPSRIHEQYF.

The chain uses TRBV7-2 and TRBJ1-1; no clear D gene. Trimming took off 0 bases at V and 4 bases at J, with 6 bases between the two ends. CDR3 length: 13 amino acids. The germline V gene has CDR1 SGHTA and CDR2 FQGNSA. CDR3 nucleotides: TGTGCCAGCAGCTTAGCGATGGCCACTGAAGCTTTCTTT. Protein sequence: CASSLAMATEAFF.